This TCR beta chain was identified during a study of CD8+ T cells in alopecia areata. General study findings and limits: Mice gave a clearer picture of TCR sharing than patients did, possibly for HLA-related reasons.

Treatment specified: oral pan-JAK inhibitor, 5-10 mg twice daily. This clone has just one count. The target antigen is unknown. The CDR3 consists of 15 residues. Germline V lookup: CDR1 LGHNA, CDR2 YSLEER. V dropped 0 bases and J dropped 10 bases, with 13 bases sitting between them. RNA extraction was followed by reverse transcription into cDNA, which acted as the sequencing template. The table came from immunoSEQ multiplex PCR; TCRdb's copy has only in-frame clones and leaves some out. The repertoire holds 200,000 to 250,000 clones, with approximately 65% as singletons. Here the sequenced sample was CD4+ T cells sorted from blood, taken around week 46, from a patient treated with tofacitinib. The gene calls are TRBV4-3 and TRBJ1-6; possibly TRBD1 for D (5 bases). This receptor was obtained from a human donor with alopecia areata. The DNA for the CDR3 is TGCGCCAGCAGCCAAGATCTGGTGGGGGGGTCACCCCTCCACTTT. It yields the protein CASSQDLVGGSPLHF.